These 26 T cell receptor beta chains were sequenced from one sample in a study of immune evolution from preneoplasia to lung adenocarcinoma (dated by TCRdb to 2020 to 2023). The receptor library was made with the immunoSEQ multiplex PCR assay. TCRdb took this table from immuneACCESS and kept in-frame rearrangements with V and J called. Such tables lack part of the clones; where checked against another copy, unresolved V genes explain under half of the gap, and the rest is unexplained. The sample profile shows over 6,500 clones; roughly 88% of them were found once. 2% to 2.5% of the sample goes to the ten largest clones. Sequencing was done on a sample of FFPE minimally invasive lung adenocarcinoma tissue. The sample's cell subset or site, from its label and the paper: micro-invasive lung adenocarcinoma (MIA). All receptors derive from an older person with lung adenocarcinoma.

This clone appeared once. The chain joins TRBV19 to TRBJ1-2; D unclear. The CDR3 length is 14 residues. The V gene lost 3 bases and the J gene lost 5 bases, with 13 bases spanning the gap. Germline CDR1 reads LNHDA; CDR2 reads SQIVND (reference sequence). In DNA, the CDR3 is TGTGCCAGTAGTATGACCCACGGTATATATGGCTACACCTTC. Its protein product is CASSMTHGIYGYTF.

The V call is TRBV7-2, the J call TRBJ1-2, with no clear D. CDR3 length: 12 residues. Germline values: CDR1 SGHTA, CDR2 FQGNSA. The V and J ends lost 3 bases and 4 bases respectively, with 6 bases between them. The CDR3 DNA sequence: TGTGCCAGCAGCTTTTCGGCCTATGGCTACACCTTC. It is translated as CASSFSAYGYTF.

The chain links TRBV14 to TRBJ2-3; 7 bases align to TRBD2. V trimming: 0 bases; J trimming: 1 base; junction bases outside the gene matches: 4. This CDR3 spans 16 amino acids. CDR1 SGHDN and CDR2 FVKESK come from the germline V gene. CDR3 nucleotide sequence: TGTGCCAGCAGCCAAGAGAGCGGGGCCCGCACAGATACGCAGTATTTT. Encoded protein: CASSQESGARTDTQYF.

The chain has TRBV19 and TRBJ1-5; D ambiguous. The germline V gene encodes CDR1 LNHDA and CDR2 SQIVND (reference sequence). The CDR3 is made up of 15 amino acids. Trimming took 10 bases from V and 0 from J, leaving 16 bases between them. Here the CDR3 DNA reads TGTGCCACCATGACGCTTTTAAATAGCAATCAGCCCCAGCATTTT. This translates into CATMTLLNSNQPQHF.

The rearrangement uses TRBV7-9 and TRBJ1-6; D gene uncertain. The length of the CDR3 is 13 residues. Trimming cost V 1 base and J 11 bases, with 9 bases left between them. Germline V gives CDR1 SEHNR, CDR2 FQNEAQ (reference sequence). This CDR3 is CASSLGSAAPLHF. The CDR3 DNA reads as TGTGCCAGCAGCTTAGGATCCGCGGCACCCCTCCACTTT. The full variable domain, in which reference TRBV7-9 and TRBJ1-6 provide the parts outside the CDR3, is DTGVSQNPRHKITKRGQNVTFRCDPISEHNRLYWYRQTLGQGPEFLTYFQNEAQLEKSRLLSDRFSAERPKGSFSTLEIQRTEQGDSAMYLCASSLGSAAPLHFGNGTRLTVT.

This chain joins TRBV7-3 and TRBJ2-3; 7 nucleotides line up with TRBD2. The V gene end was trimmed by 2 bases and the J gene end by 0 bases; junction bases not matched to a gene: 8. Germline CDR1 reads SGHTA; CDR2 reads FQGTGA. This CDR3 has 17 amino acids. The CDR3 region is CASSLAGETLSTDTQYF. CDR3 DNA: TGTGCCAGCAGCTTAGCGGGGGAGACACTAAGCACAGATACGCAGTATTTT.

The gene calls are TRBV7-9 and TRBJ2-3; D gene uncertain. The CDR3 spans 13 residues. CDR1 is SEHNR, CDR2 FQNEAQ, per germline (reference sequence). V was trimmed by 6 bases and J by 0 bases, leaving 7 bases between them. CDR3 coding DNA: TGTGCCAGCAGGAAGGACAGCACAGATACGCAGTATTTT. It codes for CASRKDSTDTQYF.

The chain carries TRBV18 and TRBJ1-3, with 12 bases matching TRBD1. Germline values: CDR1 KGHSH, CDR2 LQKENI. This CDR3 comprises 18 residues. J lost 7 bases, V lost 4 bases, and 14 bases had no gene match. DNA for the CDR3: TGTGCCAGCTCACAATCCCCGGGACAGGGGGCGTTACGGAACACCATATATTTT. This gives the protein CASSQSPGQGALRNTIYF.

This chain joins TRBV6-5 and TRBJ2-7; TRBD2 might be the D (5 bases). Per germline, CDR1 MNHEY and CDR2 SVGAGI. The V end was cut by 5 bases, the J end by 6 bases, with 17 bases between. The CDR3 covers 14 residues. The CDR3 reads CASSDPGRVGEQYF. In nucleotides, the CDR3 is TGTGCCAGCAGTGACCCTGGGAGAGTAGGCGAGCAGTACTTC.

This sequence joins TRBV30 and TRBJ2-3; D perhaps matches TRBD1 (5 bases). Trimming shortened V by 4 bases and J by 3 bases, and 11 bases separated the two germline ends. Germline CDR1 is GTSNPN and CDR2 is SVGIG (reference sequence). The CDR3 runs to 13 residues. The CDR3 sequence: CAWIGRETDTQYF. The CDR3 DNA is TGTGCCTGGATCGGCAGGGAAACAGATACGCAGTATTTT. Filled out from reference TRBV30 and TRBJ2-3, the complete variable domain reads SQTIHQWPATLVQPVGSPLSLECTVEGTSNPNLYWYRQAAGRGLQLLFYSVGIGQISSEVPQNLSASRPQDRQFILSSKKLLLSDSGFYLCAWIGRETDTQYFGPGTRLTVL.

The V and J genes are TRBV2 and TRBJ2-7; 13 bases line up with TRBD2. The germline V gene has CDR1 SNHLY and CDR2 FYNNEI. Trimming at V came to 4 bases and at J to 2 bases, leaving 8 bases not matched to a gene. The CDR3 extends over 17 amino acids. For the CDR3, the DNA is TGTGCCAGCAGTGGGGCGACTAGCGGGAGGATGGCCTACGAGCAGTACTTC. Residues: CASSGATSGRMAYEQYF.

The CDR3 sequence: CSVTRGHTGELFF. The CDR3 DNA sequence: TGCAGCGTAACTCGGGGACACACCGGGGAGCTGTTTTTT. The chain couples TRBV29-1 to TRBJ2-2, with D tentatively TRBD1 or TRBD2 (5 bases each). V lost 6 bases to trimming and J lost 3 bases, with 11 bases between them. This CDR3 is built from 13 residues. Looked up from germline, CDR1 is SQVTM and CDR2 is ANQGSEA.

The CDR3: CASQSGTSGRGEQFF. CDR3 nucleotides: TGTGCCAGTCAATCCGGGACTAGCGGGAGAGGTGAGCAGTTCTTC. This chain links TRBV19 with TRBJ2-1; TRBD2 aligns across 14 bases. Germline CDR1 and CDR2: LNHDA and SQIVND (reference sequence). The CDR3 runs to 15 residues. V shed 8 bases, J shed 9 bases, and the junction held 9 bases outside the gene matches.

V usage is TRBV11-2 and J usage is TRBJ2-7; TRBD2 matches at 11 bases. This CDR3 is 14 amino acids long. With 5 bases clipped from V and 4 bases from J, the junction kept 4 bases outside the gene matches. CDR1 is SGHAT, CDR2 FQNNGV, per germline. The CDR3 sequence: CASSPGTSGYEQYF. In DNA, the CDR3 is TGTGCCAGCAGCCCCGGGACTAGCGGATACGAGCAGTACTTC. The variable domain in full, with the rest retrieved from reference TRBV11-2 and TRBJ2-7, is EAGVAQSPRYKIIEKRQSVAFWCNPISGHATLYWYQQILGQGPKLLIQFQNNGVVDDSQLPKDRFSAERLKGVDSTLKIQPAKLEDSAVYLCASSPGTSGYEQYFGPGTRLTVT.

Concerning this clone itself: One junction end does not reproduce the germline sequence, and a read error may be involved. This chain uses TRBV7-7 with TRBJ2-7; tentatively, D is TRBD2 (6 bases). CDR3 length equals 13 residues. Germline values: CDR1 SSHAT, CDR2 FNYEAQ (reference sequence). The CDR3 DNA sequence: TGTGCTAGCAGCCGCGGGGAAAACTACGAGCAGTACTTC. Translated: CASSRGENYEQYF.

V gene TRBV7-2 combines with J gene TRBJ1-6, with D uncertain. The ends were cut back, 6 bases at V and 7 bases at J, with 16 bases in the middle. The CDR3 is 15 residues long. Germline V gene lookup returns CDR1 SGHTA and CDR2 FQGNSA. CDR3 loop: CASRRTPDVNSPLHF. As DNA, the CDR3 is TGTGCCAGCAGGAGGACTCCGGACGTCAATTCACCCCTCCACTTT.

This clone was observed once. V is TRBV6-1 and J is TRBJ1-6, with no clear D. The CDR3 has 20 amino acids. The ends were cut back, 1 base at V and 0 bases at J, with 19 bases in the middle. Germline CDR1 is MNHNS and CDR2 is SASEGT. The CDR3 DNA sequence: TGTGCCAGCAGTGAAGTCTTATATTCCAGCGGTCTCTCCTATAATTCACCCCTCCACTTT. Translating it yields CASSEVLYSSGLSYNSPLHF.

The rearrangement links TRBV6-5 to TRBJ2-5; 9 bases align to TRBD1. The CDR3 is 14 residues long. After removal of 5 bases from V and 5 bases from J, the junction contained 6 bases not matched to a gene. Germline lookup yields CDR1 MNHEY and CDR2 SVGAGI. The CDR3 DNA reads TGTGCCAGCAGTCGGACGACAGGGGGTGAGACCCAGTACTTC. It encodes CASSRTTGGETQYF.

This chain links TRBV10-3 with TRBJ2-7, with unresolved D. There are 16 residues in the CDR3. Germline V CDR1 and CDR2: ENHRY, SYGVKD. V gave up 7 bases and J gave up 2 bases, with 21 bases separating them. The CDR3 sequence: CAITPGPVWGTYEQYF. The DNA for the CDR3 is TGTGCCATCACACCAGGCCCCGTTTGGGGTACCTACGAGCAGTACTTC.

The chain is built from TRBV29-1 and TRBJ2-7, with D unresolved. CDR3 length equals 13 residues. Germline-derived CDR1 and CDR2 are SQVTM and ANQGSEA. V lost 6 bases and J lost 0, with 12 bases in between. DNA of the CDR3: TGCAGCGTCCGCCATCCGGGCTCCTACGAGCAGTACTTC. Protein sequence: CSVRHPGSYEQYF.

The chain employs TRBV5-1 and TRBJ2-3, with TRBD2 matching 7 bases. This CDR3 comprises 14 residues. The germline V gene encodes CDR1 SGHRS and CDR2 YFSETQ. The junction had 7 bases not matched to a gene; V was cut back by 3 bases and J by 6 bases. CDR3 sequence reads: CASSSSGGGDTQYF. CDR3 nucleotides: TGCGCCAGCAGCTCCTCGGGAGGAGGGGATACGCAGTATTTT.

The chain couples TRBV7-3 to TRBJ2-3; D not resolved. The CDR3 length is 12 residues. Germline CDR1 SGHTA, CDR2 FQGTGA. Trimming shortened V by 3 bases and J by 6 bases, and 7 bases separated the two germline ends. CDR3 amino acids: CASSLGPDTQYF. Here the CDR3 DNA reads TGTGCCAGCAGCTTGGGCCCCGATACGCAGTATTTT.

The rearrangement uses TRBV18 and TRBJ1-1; the D is unclear. The CDR3 runs to 15 residues. Germline values: CDR1 KGHSH, CDR2 LQKENI. V dropped 3 bases and J dropped 0 bases, with 11 bases sitting between them. CDR3 protein: CASSPNTDVNTEAFF. The CDR3 DNA sequence: TGTGCCAGCTCACCCAATACAGACGTGAACACTGAAGCTTTCTTT.

The genes are TRBV9 and TRBJ2-2, with TRBD2 as a possible D gene (6 bases). Germline CDR1 reads SGDLS; CDR2 reads YYNGEE. Trimming shortened V by 3 bases and J by 5 bases, and 17 bases separated the two germline ends. The CDR3 extends over 16 amino acids. The CDR3 DNA sequence: TGTGCCAGCAGCGGTCGGGACTCGAACCCAACCGGGGAGCTGTTTTTT. It encodes CASSGRDSNPTGELFF.

J is TRBJ2-7 and V is TRBV15, with D possibly TRBD2 on 6 matching bases. Germline-derived CDR1 and CDR2 are LNHNV and YYDKDF (reference sequence). Trimming took off 5 bases at V and 0 bases at J, with 14 bases between the two ends. This CDR3 is 15 amino acids long. This chain's CDR3 is CATSRRDSDSYEQYF. The CDR3 DNA reads TGTGCCACCAGCCGCCGGGACTCCGACTCCTACGAGCAGTACTTC.

The chain recombines TRBV21-1 with TRBJ1-1; the D segment call TRBD1 is taken from the table without a DNA check. TRBV21-1 is labeled a pseudogene. This CDR3 is built from 14 residues. The CDR3 nucleotides are TGTGCCAGCAGCCAGGGGGCTCTGAACACTGAAGCTTTCTTT. Protein product: CASSQGALNTEAFF.